This T cell receptor beta chain was sequenced in a study of CD8+CD57+ T cells in acquired aplastic anemia. Study-wide results and limits: Sharing between patients and controls was observed for around 30 CD8+ CDR3 sequences.

This CDR3 is 15 amino acids long. The germline CDR1 and CDR2 sequences are MGHDK and SYGVNS. V lost 3 bases to trimming and J lost 4 bases, with 15 bases between them. On this clonotype itself: Its antigen remains unknown.

The use of genomic DNA as template underpinned the TCR beta VDJ and CDR3 profiling. TCRdb used MiXCR to reprocess the reads, holding one entry per CDR3 protein. Of 200,000 to 250,000 distinct CDR3 sequences in the sample, roughly 33% are singletons; the top ten hold about 1.1%. The origin of this receptor is a human donor in good health, serving as a control. J is TRBJ1-2 and V is TRBV25-1; TRBD1 is a possible D gene (5 bases). What was sequenced was sorted CD4+, CD8+, or CD8+CD57+ T cells (not recorded which) from PBMCs. The CDR3: CASSESVTDVYGYTF. CDR3 DNA: TGTGCCAGCAGTGAGTCGGTGACAGATGTCTATGGCTACACCTTC.